This TCR beta chain was retrieved from a study of T cell repertoires in cytomegalovirus infection. The wider study: Recently identified HLA-C-restricted and well-studied HLA-B-restricted CMV epitopes were used. Regarding the study as a whole: Ex vivo, HLA-C-restricted CMV-specific TCR beta clonotypes prevailed over the rest of the response.

With respect to this clonotype: Its target is unknown.

CDR3 length: 13 amino acids. Germline values: CDR1 MGHDK, CDR2 SYGVNS. Trimming took 3 bases from V and 3 from J, leaving 9 bases between them. TCRdb re-called the reads through MiXCR, storing one row per CDR3 protein. Counted here are hundreds of thousands of distinct CDR3 sequences, roughly 46% occurring once; the ten biggest clones make up about 39%. This TCR was sampled from a human donor in good health (CMV status not recorded). Some clones in this sample may be carry-over from other donors' samples. V usage is TRBV25-1 and J usage is TRBJ2-7, with a weak D call TRBD1 (5 bases). This specimen was cultured PBMCs, taken from culture after CMV antigen stimulation. Written as DNA, the CDR3 is TGTGCCAGCAGTGATGACAGAAACTACGAGCAGTACTTC. This encodes CASSDDRNYEQYF.